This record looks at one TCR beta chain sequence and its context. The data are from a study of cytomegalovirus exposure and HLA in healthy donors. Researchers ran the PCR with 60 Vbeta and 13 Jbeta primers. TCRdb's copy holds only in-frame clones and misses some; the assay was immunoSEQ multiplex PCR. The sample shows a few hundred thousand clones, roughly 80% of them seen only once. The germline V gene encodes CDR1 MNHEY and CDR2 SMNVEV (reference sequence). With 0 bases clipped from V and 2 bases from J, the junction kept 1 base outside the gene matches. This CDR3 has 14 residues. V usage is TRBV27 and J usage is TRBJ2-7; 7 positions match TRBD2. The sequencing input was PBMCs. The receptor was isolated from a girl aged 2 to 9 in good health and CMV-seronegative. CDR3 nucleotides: TGTGCCAGCAGTTTATCGCGGGGGACCTACGAGCAGTACTTC. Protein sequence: CASSLSRGTYEQYF.